This TCR beta chain was observed in a study of neoadjuvant anti-PD-1 for oral cavity cancer. Notes on the study in general: Pretreatment Treg/Th17 ratio correlated inversely with post-treatment tumor clonality.

Most PBMC samples had 450 to 500 ng input DNA in six replicates. Here immunoSEQ multiplex PCR was the method, and the copy in TCRdb shows in-frame clones only, minus some. The sample includes 8,500 to 9,500 clones, about 80% of them seen just once. CDR1 and CDR2 (germline): SGHRS, YFSETQ. CDR3 size: 17 residues. V lost 3 bases and J lost 3; bases outside the gene matches: 8. Within the sample, this clone is large (0.1 to 1%). Its cognate antigen is unknown. The time point denotes: after neoadjuvant nivolumab, at surgical resection. Analysis of PBMCs was direct, with no culture step. The receptor's source is a person aged 35-79 years with oral cavity squamous cell carcinoma. Source: PBMCs, taken after nivolumab (anti-PD-1) treatment. The chain uses TRBV5-1 and TRBJ2-1; TRBD2 matches at 11 bases. The CDR3 DNA is TGCGCCAGCAGCTCACGCCCGGGACTAGCGGACTACAATGAGCAGTTCTTC. Encoded protein: CASSSRPGLADYNEQFF.